This TCR beta chain was profiled in a study of T-cell memory formation after mild COVID-19. On the study more broadly: TCR clusters were mostly donor specific. Regarding the study as a whole: Chiefly within CM and EM were the contracting CD4+ clones; CD8+ ones were within EMRA.

Trimming removed 3 bases at V and 5 bases at J, with 13 bases between. This CDR3 is built from 14 residues. This clonotype was recorded many times. The antigen is not known. Using constant-segment primers, 5'RACE produced TCR alpha and TCR beta cDNA libraries carrying sample barcodes and UMIs. TCRdb reprocessed the 5' RACE reads via MiXCR and lists one record per CDR3 protein. The sample comprises under 300,000 distinct CDR3 sequences, about 16% of which are singletons, and 3.5% rests with the top ten. The sequence derives from a man aged 18 to 29 who had mild COVID-19 (a few samples of this study predate the infection). Cell type and time point are not known. This rearrangement joins TRBV12-3 or TRBV12-4 to TRBJ2-5, with D perhaps TRBD1 or TRBD2 (5 bases each). The source material was PBMCs or a T cell subset sorted from them (not recorded which). CDR3 coding DNA: TGTGCCAGCAGTTTGAGGGGTTTAGGGGAGACCCAGTACTTC. It specifies CASSLRGLGETQYF.